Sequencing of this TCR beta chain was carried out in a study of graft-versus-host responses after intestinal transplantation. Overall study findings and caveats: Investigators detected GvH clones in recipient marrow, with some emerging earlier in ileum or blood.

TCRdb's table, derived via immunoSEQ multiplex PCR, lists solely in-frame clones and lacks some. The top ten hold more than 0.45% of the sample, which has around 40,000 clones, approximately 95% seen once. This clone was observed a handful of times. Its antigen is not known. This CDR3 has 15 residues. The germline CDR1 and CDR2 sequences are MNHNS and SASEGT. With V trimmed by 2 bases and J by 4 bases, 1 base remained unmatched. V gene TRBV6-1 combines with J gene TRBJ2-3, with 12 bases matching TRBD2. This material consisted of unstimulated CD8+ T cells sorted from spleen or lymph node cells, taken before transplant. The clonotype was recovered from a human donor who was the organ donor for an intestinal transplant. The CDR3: CASSELAGGPDTQYF. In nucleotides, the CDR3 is TGTGCCAGCAGTGAACTAGCGGGGGGGCCAGATACGCAGTATTTT.